These T cell receptor beta chains were read from a single sample in a study of T-cell reconstitution after alpha-beta-depleted transplantation in children. TCRdb re-analysed the PCR reads in MiXCR, keeping a single row per CDR3 protein. The sample lists approximately 800,000 distinct CDR3 sequences, around 17% seen once, with approximately 5% in the top ten. The specimen comprised PBMCs, mostly from graft donor cells, sampled 360 days after TCRalphabeta/CD19-depleted stem cell transplant. These TCRs come from a male patient between 5 and 17 years old who had a stem cell transplant for acute lymphoblastic leukemia, so the T cells may come from the graft donor. Each CDR3 is given with its conserved first and last residue. Fields, in order: V gene, J gene, D gene, clone size, CDR3 length, CDR3 DNA, CDR3 protein. D genes are given only for firm matches. Clone size is shown for a subset of rows, as once, few, many or a class of expanded clone.

TRBV5-1	TRBJ1-1	NA	NA	13	TGCGCCAGCACCTGGGGAACGAACACTGAAGCTTTCTTT	CASTWGTNTEAFF
TRBV5-5	TRBJ2-1	NA	NA	13	TGTGCCAGCAGTATAGAGGGTGGTAGTGAGCAGTTCTTC	CASSIEGGSEQFF
TRBV5-1	TRBJ1-2	NA	many	13	TGCGCCAGCAGCCTGGCAACCGCCTATGGCTACACCTTC	CASSLATAYGYTF
TRBV27	TRBJ2-5	TRBD2	few	16	TGTGCCAGCAGTACCGACGGGACTAGCGGAAAAGAGACCCAGTACTTC	CASSTDGTSGKETQYF
TRBV28	TRBJ1-1	NA	many	16	TGTGCCAGCAGTTTAGCCCCAGGGGCTGGGCACACTGAAGCTTTCTTT	CASSLAPGAGHTEAFF
TRBV20-1	TRBJ2-1	NA	few	9	TGCAGTGCCTACAATGAGCAGTTCTTC	CSAYNEQFF
TRBV29-1	TRBJ2-5	NA	NA	13	TGCAGCGTTGTTATAGGGGCGGGAGAGACCCAGTACTTC	CSVVIGAGETQYF
TRBV5-5	TRBJ2-2	TRBD2	few	16	TGTGCCAGCAGCTTGGTGGCTAGCGGAGCCACCGGGGAGCTGTTTTTT	CASSLVASGATGELFF
TRBV3-1	TRBJ2-7	TRBD1	many	16	TGTGCCAGCAGTTTTAGGGGACAGGTTGTCACCTACGAGCAGTACTTC	CASSFRGQVVTYEQYF
TRBV18	TRBJ1-1	NA	NA	15	TGTGCCAGCTCACCACCGGGACAAATGAACACTGAAGCTTTCTTT	CASSPPGQMNTEAFF
TRBV27	TRBJ2-7	TRBD2	many	14	TGTGCCAGCAGTCCACTAGCGGACTTTAGGGAGCAGTACTTC	CASSPLADFREQYF
TRBV11-2	TRBJ2-6	TRBD1	NA	18	TGTGCCAGCAGCTTAGATGGCAGGGGGCGACCTGGGGCCAACGTCCTGACTTTC	CASSLDGRGRPGANVLTF
TRBV12-3/TRBV12-4	TRBJ2-1	NA	NA	15	TGTGCCAGCAGTCGACTGGACTCTCTCTACAATGAGCAGTTCTTC	CASSRLDSLYNEQFF
TRBV29-1	TRBJ1-3	NA	many	15	TGCAGCGTTGAAGATGGGGCAGCATCTGGAAACACCATATATTTT	CSVEDGAASGNTIYF
TRBV12-3/TRBV12-4	TRBJ2-7	NA	once	11	TGTGCCAGCAGTTTCACGCTCGAGCAGTACTTC	CASSFTLEQYF
TRBV5-1	TRBJ2-7	NA	NA	14	TGCGCCAGCAGCTTGGAGGGTACTAGTTTCGAGCAGTACTTC	CASSLEGTSFEQYF
TRBV20-1	TRBJ2-1	TRBD2	few	16	TGCAGTGCTAGAGACGGGAAAGCGGGAGTCTACAATGAGCAGTTCTTC	CSARDGKAGVYNEQFF
TRBV11-3	TRBJ2-3	TRBD1	few	15	TGTGCCAGCAGCCAGCTTGGGACAGGGGGCATAAAGCAGTATTTT	CASSQLGTGGIKQYF
TRBV20-1	TRBJ1-6	NA	NA	15	TGCAGTGCTAGGGGACTGACTGCCTATAATTCACCCCTCCACTTT	CSARGLTAYNSPLHF
TRBV5-1	TRBJ2-4	NA	NA	15	TGCGCCAGCAGCCCCCGGGGGGCAGGTAGAAACATTCAGTACTTC	CASSPRGAGRNIQYF
TRBV4-1	TRBJ2-5	NA	NA	15	TGCGCCAGCAGCCAAGACGCAGAGACCCAAGAGACCCAGTACTTC	CASSQDAETQETQYF
TRBV5-1	TRBJ2-3	NA	many	14	TGCGCCAGCACCTCTCAGGCGGGCACAGATACGCAGTATTTT	CASTSQAGTDTQYF
TRBV29-1	TRBJ1-5	NA	NA	13	TGCAGCGTTGTTCCGGGGTTGGGTCAGCCCCAGCATTTT	CSVVPGLGQPQHF
TRBV20-1	TRBJ2-5	TRBD1	few	13	TGCAGTGCTAGACCCGGACAGGGAGGGACCCAGTACTTC	CSARPGQGGTQYF
TRBV10-3	TRBJ1-5	TRBD1	NA	14	TGTGCCATCAATACAGGGGGCCCCAATCAGCCCCAGCATTTT	CAINTGGPNQPQHF